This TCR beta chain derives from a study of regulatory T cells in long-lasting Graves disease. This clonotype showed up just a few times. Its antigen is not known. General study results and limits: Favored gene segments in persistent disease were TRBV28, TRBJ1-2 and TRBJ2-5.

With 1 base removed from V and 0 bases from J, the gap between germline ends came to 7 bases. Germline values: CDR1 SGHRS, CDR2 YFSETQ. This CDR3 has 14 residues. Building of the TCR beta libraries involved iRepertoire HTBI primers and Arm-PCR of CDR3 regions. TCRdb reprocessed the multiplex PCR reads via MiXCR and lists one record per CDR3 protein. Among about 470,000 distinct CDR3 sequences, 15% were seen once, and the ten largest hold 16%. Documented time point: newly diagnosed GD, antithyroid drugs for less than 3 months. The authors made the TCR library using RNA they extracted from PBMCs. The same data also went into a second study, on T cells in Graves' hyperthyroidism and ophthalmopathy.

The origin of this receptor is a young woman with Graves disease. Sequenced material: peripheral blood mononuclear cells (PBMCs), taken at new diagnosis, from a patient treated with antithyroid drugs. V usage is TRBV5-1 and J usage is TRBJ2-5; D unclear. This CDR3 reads CASSLNLYQETQYF. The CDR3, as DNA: TGCGCCAGCAGCTTGAATCTGTACCAAGAGACCCAGTACTTC.